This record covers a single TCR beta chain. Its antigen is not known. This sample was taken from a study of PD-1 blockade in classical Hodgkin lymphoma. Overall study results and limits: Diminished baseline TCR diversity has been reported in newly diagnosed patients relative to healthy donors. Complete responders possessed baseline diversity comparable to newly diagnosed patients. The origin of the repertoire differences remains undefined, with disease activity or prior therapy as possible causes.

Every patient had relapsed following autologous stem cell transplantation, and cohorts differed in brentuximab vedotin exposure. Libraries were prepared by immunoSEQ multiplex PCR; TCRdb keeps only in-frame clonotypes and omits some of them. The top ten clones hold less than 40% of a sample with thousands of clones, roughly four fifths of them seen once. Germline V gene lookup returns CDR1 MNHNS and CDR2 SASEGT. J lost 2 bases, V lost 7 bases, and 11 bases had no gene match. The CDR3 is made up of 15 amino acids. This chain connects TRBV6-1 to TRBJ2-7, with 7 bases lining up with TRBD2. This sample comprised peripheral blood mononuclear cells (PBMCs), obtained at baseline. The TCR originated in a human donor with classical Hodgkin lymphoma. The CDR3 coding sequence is TGTGCCAGCATAACTAGCGACATCGGGACCTACGAGCAGTACTTC. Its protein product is CASITSDIGTYEQYF.